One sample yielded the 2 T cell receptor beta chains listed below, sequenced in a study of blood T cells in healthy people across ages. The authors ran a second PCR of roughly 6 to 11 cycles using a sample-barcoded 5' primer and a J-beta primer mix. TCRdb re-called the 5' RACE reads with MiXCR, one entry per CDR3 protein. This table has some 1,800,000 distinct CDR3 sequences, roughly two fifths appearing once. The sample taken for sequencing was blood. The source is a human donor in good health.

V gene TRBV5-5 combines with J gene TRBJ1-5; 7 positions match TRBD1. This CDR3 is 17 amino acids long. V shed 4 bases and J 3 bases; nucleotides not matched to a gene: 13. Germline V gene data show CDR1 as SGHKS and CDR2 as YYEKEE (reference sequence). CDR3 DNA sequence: TGTGCCAGCAGCGCTTTCCCCTCCACAGGGGTCAATCAGCCCCAGCATTTT. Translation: CASSAFPSTGVNQPQHF.

The CDR3 nucleotides are TGCAGTGCTAGAGATTATGGGACCCTTGGAGAGACCCAGTACTTC. It encodes CSARDYGTLGETQYF. This rearrangement joins TRBV20-1 to TRBJ2-5; D assignment may be TRBD1 or TRBD2 (5 bases each). CDR1 and CDR2 from the germline V gene are DFQATT and SNEGSKA (reference sequence). The CDR3 sequence is 15 residues long. The V gene lost 0 bases and the J gene lost 4 bases, with 15 bases spanning the gap.